This record covers a single T cell receptor beta chain. The antigen is undetermined. The data stem from a study of T cell responses to AZD1222 COVID-19 vaccine. Repertoires were generated with immunoSEQ multiplex PCR, while TCRdb's copy carries only in-frame clones and drops some. The table has over 80,000 clones, more than 85% seen once. Germline V gives CDR1 LGHDT, CDR2 YNNKEL (reference sequence). After removal of 3 bases from V and 7 bases from J, the junction contained 3 bases not matched to a gene. The CDR3 loop spans 15 amino acids. Study-level results: Just a handful of people given AZD1222 tested seropositive at baseline. Regions left unmutated in variants are reportedly the target of nearly half of spike-specific TCRs. Without day 14 samples, only post-peak T cell repertoires were studied.

The chain joins TRBV3-1 (or the pseudogene TRBV3-2) to TRBJ2-1; 13 nucleotides align to TRBD2. The sequencing used peripheral blood, collected 28 days after the second AZD1222 dose. This clonotype originated in an adult who received the AZD1222 COVID-19 vaccine. This chain's CDR3 is CASSQVLAGGNEQFF. DNA for the CDR3: TGTGCCAGCAGCCAGGTACTAGCGGGAGGGAATGAGCAGTTCTTC.